This entry lists 29 T cell receptor beta chains sequenced from one sample in a study of cytomegalovirus exposure and HLA in healthy donors. It was with 60 Vbeta and 13 Jbeta primers that the PCR ran. Assay: immunoSEQ multiplex PCR; the TCRdb copy retains only in-frame clones and omits some. This sample contains 95,000 to 150,000 clones. Sequencing was done on a sample of PBMCs. These receptors all stem from a man between 18 and 35 years old in good health and CMV-seronegative.

The rearrangement joins TRBV6-5 to TRBJ1-5; 8 nucleotides align to TRBD1. V shed 7 bases, J shed 2 bases, and the junction held 7 bases outside the gene matches. The CDR3 is 15 residues long. Germline V gene sequence: CDR1 MNHEY, CDR2 SVGAGI. CDR3 DNA sequence: TGTGCCAGCAAGGACAGGGTGGTTGGCAATCAGCCCCAGCATTTT. It codes for CASKDRVVGNQPQHF.

The chain uses TRBV6-1 and TRBJ2-3, with TRBD1 as a possible D gene (5 bases). Looked up from germline, CDR1 is MNHNS and CDR2 is SASEGT. Trimming left V 2 bases short and J 0 bases short, with 21 bases between. This CDR3 contains 19 residues. The CDR3 region has the DNA TGTGCCAGCAGTGAAATGCCCTCTCGTTGGGGCGGCAGCACAGATACGCAGTATTTT. This encodes CASSEMPSRWGGSTDTQYF.

The chain is built from TRBV15 and TRBJ2-1, with 7 bases fitting TRBD1. The CDR3 has 15 amino acids. CDR1 LNHNV and CDR2 YYDKDF come from the germline V gene (reference sequence). V lost 3 bases to trimming and J lost 9 bases; unmatched junction nucleotides: 11. The CDR3 here is CATSSPGQRAREQFF. CDR3 nucleotides: TGTGCCACCAGCAGTCCGGGACAGAGGGCTCGTGAGCAGTTCTTC.

This chain connects TRBV5-1 to TRBJ2-5; 9 bases align to TRBD2. Trimming took 1 base from V and 4 from J; bases not matched to a gene: 11. CDR3 size: 17 residues. The germline V gene encodes CDR1 SGHRS and CDR2 YFSETQ. CDR3 amino acids: CASSLSNSGSGGETQYF. The CDR3 region has the DNA TGCGCCAGCAGCTTGAGCAATAGCGGGAGTGGCGGAGAGACCCAGTACTTC.

The chain joins TRBV28 to TRBJ1-2, with unresolved D. CDR3 size: 11 residues. V dropped 4 bases and J dropped 8 bases, with 8 bases sitting between them. Germline V gives CDR1 MDHEN, CDR2 SYDVKM. CDR3: CASSYRVGYTF. The CDR3 DNA is TGTGCCAGCAGTTATAGAGTCGGCTACACCTTC.

This chain uses TRBV2 with TRBJ2-1; a possible D gene is TRBD2 (7 bases). The germline gives CDR1 SNHLY, CDR2 FYNNEI. The V and J ends lost 8 bases and 9 bases respectively, with 17 bases between them. The CDR3 totals 13 residues. Written as DNA, the CDR3 is TGTGCCAGCCTGAGGGGGAGGGTGAGTGAGCAGTTCTTC. This gives the protein CASLRGRVSEQFF.

The gene calls are TRBV18 and TRBJ1-1; tentatively, D is TRBD1 (5 bases). The CDR3 has 13 residues. Trimming took 4 bases from V and 1 from J, leaving 7 bases between them. Germline CDR1 and CDR2: KGHSH and LQKENI. CDR3 DNA: TGTGCCAGCTCACTTGGACAGAACACTGAAGCTTTCTTT. This translates into CASSLGQNTEAFF.

The chain is built from TRBV19 and TRBJ2-7, with 7 bases aligning to TRBD1. CDR1 LNHDA and CDR2 SQIVND come from the germline V gene (reference sequence). V trimming: 6 bases; J trimming: 0 bases; junction bases outside the gene matches: 5. This CDR3 has 14 amino acids. In nucleotides, the CDR3 is TGTGCCAGTAGCTACGACAGGGACTCCTACGAGCAGTACTTC. It is translated as CASSYDRDSYEQYF.

V and J are TRBV15 and TRBJ1-2; TRBD1 is a possible D gene (6 bases). The CDR3 has 15 residues. Germline CDR1 LNHNV, CDR2 YYDKDF (reference sequence). V was clipped by 3 bases and J by 4 bases, with 15 bases between them. The CDR3 loop reads CATSRTGTQLYGYTF. CDR3 DNA: TGTGCCACCAGCAGGACCGGGACACAACTCTATGGCTACACCTTC.

The CDR3 spells CASSKLDGATNEKLFF. The CDR3 coding sequence is TGTGCCAGCAGTAAGCTAGACGGCGCAACTAATGAAAAACTGTTTTTT. The chain links TRBV27 to TRBJ1-4; D not resolved. This CDR3 contains 16 residues. Germline V lookup: CDR1 MNHEY, CDR2 SMNVEV (reference sequence). The germline V and J ends were trimmed by 5 bases and 0 bases, with 13 bases remaining between them.

The chain joins TRBV6-5 to TRBJ1-5; TRBD1 matches 10 bases. The germline V gene encodes CDR1 MNHEY and CDR2 SVGAGI. The CDR3 runs 15 residues. With V trimmed by 5 bases and J by 6 bases, 7 bases remained unmatched. CDR3 protein: CASSGGTGDSQPQHF. The DNA of the CDR3 is TGTGCCAGCAGTGGGGGGACAGGGGATTCTCAGCCCCAGCATTTT.

To note about this clone: The sample has other DNA sequences that encode this CDR3 too. V is TRBV5-4 and J is TRBJ1-2, with a possible D match to TRBD1 (5 bases). The CDR3 has 13 residues. The germline V gene has CDR1 SGHNT and CDR2 YYREEE (reference sequence). Trimming left V 4 bases short and J 6 bases short, with 13 bases between. The chain's CDR3 is CASSVGTDDGYTF. Here the CDR3 DNA reads TGTGCCAGCAGCGTTGGGACTGATGATGGCTACACCTTC.

The rearrangement joins TRBV30 to TRBJ2-7; 7 nucleotides match TRBD1. The CDR3 has 13 residues. V lost 0 bases, J lost 2 bases, and 1 base stayed unmatched. The germline V gene encodes CDR1 GTSNPN and CDR2 SVGIG (reference sequence). In DNA form, the CDR3 reads TGTGCCTGGAGTGTAGGACAGGCCTACGAGCAGTACTTC. Residues: CAWSVGQAYEQYF.

The V gene is TRBV9, the J gene TRBJ2-7, with TRBD2 identical over 10 bases. The CDR3 runs 15 residues. Germline trimming cut 2 bases from V and 2 bases from J; bases unmatched to any gene: 4. In germline, CDR1 is SGDLS, CDR2 YYNGEE. The CDR3 nucleotides read TGTGCCAGCAGCGTCGAAGCGGGGGGGACCTACGAGCAGTACTTC. This sequence encodes CASSVEAGGTYEQYF.

J is TRBJ2-1 and V is TRBV5-1; the D is unclear. Deletions cut 2 bases from V and 10 bases from J, with 16 bases between. The CDR3 covers 14 residues. The germline CDR1 and CDR2 sequences are SGHRS and YFSETQ. In nucleotides, the CDR3 is TGCGCCAGCAGCTTATACCCGGCTGCAGGAGAGCAGTTCTTC. It translates to CASSLYPAAGEQFF.

CDR3 region: CASSPSGTEQFF. The CDR3 DNA reads as TGTGCCAGCAGCCCCTCGGGAACCGAGCAGTTCTTC. V and J are TRBV9 and TRBJ2-1, with D perhaps matching TRBD2 (5 bases). This CDR3 spans 12 amino acids. The V end was cut by 4 bases, the J end by 10 bases, with 12 bases between. In germline, CDR1 is SGDLS, CDR2 YYNGEE.

The chain links TRBV7-9 to TRBJ2-5; D ambiguous. The better agreement between TRBJ2-7 and the DNA end casts doubt on the J call. Germline V gene lookup returns CDR1 SEHNR and CDR2 FQNEAQ (reference sequence). The CDR3 consists of 12 residues. The CDR3 region has the DNA TGTGCCAGCAGCTTCGATCCCTACGAGCAGTACTTC. This encodes CASSFDPYEQYF.

This chain uses TRBV6-5 with TRBJ2-3; D is perhaps TRBD2 (5 bases). Germline CDR1 reads MNHEY; CDR2 reads SVGAGI. The germline V and J ends were trimmed by 4 bases and 2 bases, with 10 bases remaining between them. This CDR3 is built from 14 residues. DNA for the CDR3: TGTGCCAGCAGTTTAAGCGGCTACACAGATACGCAGTATTTT. This sequence encodes CASSLSGYTDTQYF.

The chain combines TRBV2 with TRBJ2-7, with 7 bases aligning to TRBD1. The CDR3 is made up of 15 amino acids. Germline lookup yields CDR1 SNHLY and CDR2 FYNNEI. With V trimmed by 6 bases and J by 1 base, 9 bases remained unmatched. The CDR3 reads CASRRDRLESYEQYF. CDR3 nucleotides: TGTGCCAGCAGGAGGGACAGATTAGAATCCTACGAGCAGTACTTC.

This sequence joins TRBV5-1 and TRBJ2-1; D is uncertain. Germline loops: CDR1 SGHRS, CDR2 YFSETQ. Trimming shortened V by 0 bases and J by 0 bases, and 7 bases separated the two germline ends. The CDR3 consists of 15 residues. The CDR3 protein is CASSLDPVSYNEQFF. DNA for the CDR3: TGCGCCAGCAGCTTGGATCCAGTCTCCTACAATGAGCAGTTCTTC.

The CDR3 is CSVATSGRETQYF. DNA for the CDR3: TGCAGCGTTGCGACTAGCGGGAGAGAGACCCAGTACTTC. This rearrangement joins TRBV29-1 to TRBJ2-5; 12 bases agree with TRBD2. Germline loops: CDR1 SQVTM, CDR2 ANQGSEA. The CDR3 length is 13 residues. Losses at the gene ends were 4 bases for V and 4 bases for J; bases not matched to a gene: 1.

This chain joins TRBV5-1 and TRBJ2-1; 7 bases are a match to TRBD2. J gave up 3 bases and V 4 bases, and 13 bases lay outside the gene matches. There are 17 residues in the CDR3. Per germline, CDR1 SGHRS and CDR2 YFSETQ. CDR3 sequence (DNA): TGCGCCAGCAGCCTACTCTTCGGCGGGAGAGTCTACAATGAGCAGTTCTTC. It translates to CASSLLFGGRVYNEQFF.

The chain carries TRBV4-1 and TRBJ1-5; 9 bases fit TRBD1. The CDR3 has 15 residues. Germline V CDR1 and CDR2: MGHRA, YSYEKL. With 2 bases clipped from V and 7 bases from J, the junction kept 6 bases outside the gene matches. In DNA, the CDR3 is TGCGCCAGCAGCCAATCTGGACAGGGGTTACAGCCCCAGCATTTT. It yields the protein CASSQSGQGLQPQHF.

The chain uses TRBV19 and TRBJ2-2; a possible D gene is TRBD1 (5 bases). The CDR3 runs to 12 residues. Germline-derived CDR1 and CDR2 are LNHDA and SQIVND (reference sequence). The V end lost 9 bases, the J end lost 4 bases, and 9 bases lay between the germline ends. The CDR3 spells CARGRGTGELFF. The CDR3 region has the DNA TGTGCCAGGGGGCGCGGCACCGGGGAGCTGTTTTTT.

The CDR3 DNA follows: TGTGCCAGCAGCTTAGATATAGAAATCTCTGGAAACACCATATATTTT. Amino acids: CASSLDIEISGNTIYF. V gene TRBV11-2 combines with J gene TRBJ1-3; D gene ambiguous. Between the trimmed V and J ends, which lost 0 bases and 0 bases, there was a span of 9 bases. The length of the CDR3 is 16 residues. Germline CDR1 SGHAT, CDR2 FQNNGV. The full variable domain, rest sourced from reference TRBV11-2 and TRBJ1-3, is EAGVAQSPRYKIIEKRQSVAFWCNPISGHATLYWYQQILGQGPKLLIQFQNNGVVDDSQLPKDRFSAERLKGVDSTLKIQPAKLEDSAVYLCASSLDIEISGNTIYFGEGSWLTVV.

The chain uses TRBV9 and TRBJ1-2, with 9 bases matching TRBD1. V shed 2 bases and J 7 bases; nucleotides not matched to a gene: 9. The CDR3 is 15 residues long. Germline CDR1 reads SGDLS; CDR2 reads YYNGEE. The CDR3 loop is CASSVHSGTGPGYTF. Here the CDR3 DNA reads TGTGCCAGCAGCGTTCATTCCGGGACAGGGCCTGGCTACACCTTC.

This chain connects TRBV29-1 to TRBJ2-4; TRBD1 matches 8 bases. With 3 bases clipped from V and 3 bases from J, the junction kept 7 bases outside the gene matches. CDR3 length: 15 residues. CDR1 is SQVTM, CDR2 ANQGSEA, per germline. The CDR3 is CSVERGTGGKNIQYF. The CDR3, as DNA: TGCAGCGTTGAGCGAGGGACAGGAGGCAAAAACATTCAGTACTTC.

Of note for this clone: Relative to the germline gene, one junction end is altered; a read error may explain this. CDR3 sequence: CASSVGELKTEAFF. DNA for the CDR3: TGTGCCAGCAGCGTAGGAGAGCTGAAAACTGAAGCTTTCTTT. The chain recombines TRBV9 with TRBJ1-1; D is uncertain. The V gene's germline CDR1 is SGDLS and CDR2 YYNGEE. The CDR3 runs 14 residues.

A word on this clone: Other DNA sequences in the sample encode the same CDR3. The rearrangement uses TRBV5-1 and TRBJ2-3, with D possibly TRBD2 on 6 matching bases. V was shortened by 0 bases and J by 2 bases, with 13 bases between the two germline ends. CDR1 and CDR2 from the germline V gene are SGHRS and YFSETQ. This CDR3 contains 16 residues. Written as DNA, the CDR3 is TGCGCCAGCAGCTTGGGTACAGGAGGGCCCACAGATACGCAGTATTTT. It translates to CASSLGTGGPTDTQYF.